This T cell receptor beta chain is from a study of T cell responses to AZD1222 COVID-19 vaccine. Study at large: Analysis merged second doses at about 4 or about 12 weeks.

With regard to this clone: Its antigen remains unidentified.

Study-wide findings and caveats: Targets within unmutated variant regions were reportedly found for nearly half of spike-specific TCRs.

The assay was immunoSEQ multiplex PCR, and TCRdb's table has in-frame clones only and misses some. The sample carries some 130,000 clones, approximately 83% recorded once. Trimming shortened V by 4 bases and J by 9 bases, and 10 bases separated the two germline ends. Germline CDR1 reads LGHDT; CDR2 reads YNNKEL (reference sequence). There are 12 residues in the CDR3. The V gene is TRBV3-1 (or the pseudogene TRBV3-2), the J gene TRBJ1-3, with a tentative D call TRBD1 (5 bases). This specimen consisted of peripheral blood, obtained on day 0 of AZD1222 vaccination. This TCR came from an adult in good health. For the CDR3, the DNA is TGTGCCAGCAGCCTGGGTGGGGGCACCATATATTTT. It specifies CASSLGGGTIYF.